The 7 T cell receptor beta chains below were found in one sample sequenced in a study of blood T cell repertoires in COVID-19. Produced via immunoSEQ multiplex PCR; TCRdb's table is partial and in-frame only. The sample shows about 130,000 clones, around 89% of them seen only once. What was sequenced was peripheral blood. The receptors originated from a man aged 55-75 years with active or convalescent COVID-19.

The V and J genes are TRBV2 and TRBJ2-5; no firm D call. The CDR3 is 14 residues long. CDR1 is SNHLY, CDR2 FYNNEI, per germline. Trimming took 4 bases from V and 2 from J, leaving 11 bases between them. The chain's CDR3 is CASSVSVQQETQYF. CDR3 coding DNA: TGTGCCAGCAGTGTCAGTGTCCAGCAAGAGACCCAGTACTTC.

The chain combines TRBV9 with TRBJ1-1; 9 positions match TRBD1. In germline, CDR1 is SGDLS, CDR2 YYNGEE. The CDR3 extends over 13 amino acids. The J segment lost 6 bases and the V segment lost 4 bases, leaving 4 bases of the junction unmatched. The chain's CDR3 is CASSPGQGSEAFF. The DNA of the CDR3 is TGTGCCAGCAGCCCGGGACAGGGATCTGAAGCTTTCTTT.

The chain couples TRBV11-2 to TRBJ1-1; TRBD1 might be the D (6 bases). This CDR3 is 15 amino acids long. Per germline, CDR1 SGHAT and CDR2 FQNNGV. V was trimmed by 1 base and J by 8 bases, leaving 17 bases between them. DNA for the CDR3: TGTGCCAGCAGCTTAGTTGGTCCAGGGGCCCCAGAAGCTTTCTTT. Amino acid sequence: CASSLVGPGAPEAFF. Combining the CDR3 with reference TRBV11-2 and TRBJ1-1 gives the whole variable domain EAGVAQSPRYKIIEKRQSVAFWCNPISGHATLYWYQQILGQGPKLLIQFQNNGVVDDSQLPKDRFSAERLKGVDSTLKIQPAKLEDSAVYLCASSLVGPGAPEAFFGQGTRLTVV.

The CDR3 spells CASSFGTGGSNYGYTF. In DNA, the CDR3 is TGTGCCAGCAGCTTCGGGACAGGGGGCTCTAACTATGGCTACACCTTC. V usage is TRBV5-6 and J usage is TRBJ1-2; TRBD1 aligns across 12 bases. Germline V CDR1 and CDR2: SGHDT, YYEEEE. V shed 2 bases, J shed 0 bases, and the junction held 2 bases outside the gene matches. This CDR3 has 16 residues. Looking up the rest from reference TRBV5-6 and TRBJ1-2 gives the full variable domain: DAGVTQSPTHLIKTRGQQVTLRCSPKSGHDTVSWYQQALGQGPQFIFQYYEEEERQRGNFPDRFSGHQFPNYSSELNVNALLLGDSALYLCASSFGTGGSNYGYTFGSGTRLTVV.

This clone was counted a single time. The J gene is TRBJ2-3, the V gene TRBV27; 10 nucleotides line up with TRBD1. The junction had 6 bases not matched to a gene; V was cut back by 2 bases and J by 4 bases. The CDR3 sequence is 16 residues long. Per germline, CDR1 MNHEY and CDR2 SMNVEV (reference sequence). The CDR3 sequence is CASSLAGTGVADTQYF. DNA of the CDR3: TGTGCCAGCAGTTTAGCCGGGACAGGGGTGGCAGATACGCAGTATTTT.

The chain is built from TRBV2 and TRBJ2-2; the match to TRBD2 covers 8 bases. The CDR3 extends over 16 amino acids. V lost 5 bases to trimming and J lost 4 bases; unmatched junction nucleotides: 9. Germline loops: CDR1 SNHLY, CDR2 FYNNEI. In DNA form, the CDR3 reads TGTGCCAGCAGTCCCCGCGGGGGGAAGGGCACCGGGGAGCTGTTTTTT. Translation: CASSPRGGKGTGELFF.

The chain uses TRBV6-5 and TRBJ1-2; possible D gene TRBD1, 6 bases. Trimming shortened V by 7 bases and J by 6 bases, and 18 bases separated the two germline ends. Germline V gene data show CDR1 as MNHEY and CDR2 as SVGAGI. This CDR3 region has 14 residues. CDR3 nucleotide sequence: TGTGCCAGCACCTACCGAGGGGGGAGGGATGGCTACACCTTC. Translation: CASTYRGGRDGYTF.